A selection of T cell receptor beta chains follows, all from one sample in a study of OX40 agonist ivuxolimab in advanced cancers. TCRdb's copy holds only in-frame clones and misses some; the assay was immunoSEQ multiplex PCR. The sample consists of fewer than 65,000 clones, about 90% of them appearing once. Sequenced here: CD4+ or CD8+ T cells sorted from blood, sampled in a trial of the OX40 agonist ivuxolimab. Receptors originate from an adult with an advanced solid tumor such as melanoma, head and neck, liver or kidney cancer. Each CDR3 is given with its conserved first and last residue. The D gene is left open where the match is weak. Rows may omit the clone size; those that give it use once, few, many or a size class.

abundance,j_gene,d_gene,v_gene,CDR3nt,CDR3aa
-,TRBJ2-7,-,TRBV21-1,TGTGCCAGCGGCCCCTCGACTAGCGGGACCTTTTCCTACGAGCAGTACTTC,CASGPSTSGTFSYEQYF
-,TRBJ1-1,-,TRBV9,TGTGCCAGCAGCGTAGAGGGGCAGGCCTTTGAAGCTTTCTTT,CASSVEGQAFEAFF
-,TRBJ2-3,TRBD2,TRBV18,TGTGCCAGCTCACCCCGGCTAGCGGGAGGACGAGATACGCAGTATTTT,CASSPRLAGGRDTQYF
-,TRBJ1-5,-,TRBV5-1,TGCGCCAGCAACATTTTAGACGGGGTGAGCAATCAGCCCCAGCATTTT,CASNILDGVSNQPQHF
once,TRBJ1-1,-,TRBV9,TGTGCCAGCAGCGTGGGACGCTATCCGAACACTGAAGCTTTCTTT,CASSVGRYPNTEAFF
few,TRBJ2-1,TRBD2,TRBV11-2,TGTGCCAGCAGCTCACCGGGAGGGATCCCTCAGGATGAGCAGTTCTTC,CASSSPGGIPQDEQFF
-,TRBJ2-2,TRBD2,TRBV27,TGTGCCAGCAGTTTCGGGACTAGCGGGTTCACCGGGGAGCTGTTTTTT,CASSFGTSGFTGELFF
once,TRBJ2-2,TRBD2,TRBV5-1,TGCGCCAGCAGCGGAGGACTAGCGGATACCGGGGAGCTGTTTTTT,CASSGGLADTGELFF
-,TRBJ1-3,TRBD1,TRBV5-1,TGCGCCAGCAGCGACATCGGACAGGGGGGATACTCTGGAAACACCATATATTTT,CASSDIGQGGYSGNTIYF
-,TRBJ2-1,-,TRBV7-9,TGTGCCAGCAGCCTAACTGTGGCAGGGAACAATGAGCAGTTCTTC,CASSLTVAGNNEQFF
few,TRBJ2-7,-,TRBV14,TGTGCCAGCAGCCAAAACCCAGGGCAGGAGCAGTACTTC,CASSQNPGQEQYF
-,TRBJ1-5,-,TRBV30,TGTGCCTGGAGTAGAGGGGGATCTCAGCCCCAGCATTTT,CAWSRGGSQPQHF
-,TRBJ2-6,-,TRBV7-9,TGTGCCAGCAGTCCTCCGCGTATGGTGGCCAACGTCCTGACTTTC,CASSPPRMVANVLTF
-,TRBJ1-2,TRBD1,TRBV2,TGTGCCAGCCGGGACAGGCCTTTTGGCTACACCTTC,CASRDRPFGYTF
-,TRBJ2-1,TRBD2,TRBV7-3,TGTGCCAGCAGCTTAATGGCTAGCGGGAATCTGGGTGAGCAGTTCTTC,CASSLMASGNLGEQFF
-,TRBJ1-1,-,TRBV28,TGTGCCAGCAGTTTCCTGACAGGCCTAGGGGGGGCTTTCTTT,CASSFLTGLGGAFF
-,TRBJ2-1,TRBD2,TRBV29-1,TGCAGCGTTAGCGGGACCGGCAATGAGCAGTTCTTC,CSVSGTGNEQFF
-,TRBJ2-7,-,TRBV7-2,TGTGCCAGCAGCTTAGTGCTCTACGAGCAGTACTTC,CASSLVLYEQYF
-,TRBJ1-5,-,TRBV27,TGTGCCAGCAAGAGGGCAGGACCGACCAATCAGCCCCAGCATTTT,CASKRAGPTNQPQHF
-,TRBJ2-3,-,TRBV9,TGTGCCAGCAGTCCTACGGCCGGCCGGGCCCCCCAGAATACGCAGTATTTT,CASSPTAGRAPQNTQYF
few,TRBJ1-1,TRBD1,TRBV28,TGTGCCAGCAGTACCACGACAGGGGGCACTGAAGCTTTCTTT,CASSTTTGGTEAFF
-,TRBJ2-3,TRBD2,TRBV28,TGTGCCAGCAGGTCATTAGCGGGAGGGCCCACAGATACGCAGTATTTT,CASRSLAGGPTDTQYF
-,TRBJ1-2,TRBD1,TRBV6-5,TGTGCCAGCAGTTACCTGGGACAGGGCATCTATGGCTACACCTTC,CASSYLGQGIYGYTF
-,TRBJ1-2,-,TRBV27,TGTGCCAGCAGTCCTAGACAGCCCCAATCTTTCTATGGCTACACCTTC,CASSPRQPQSFYGYTF
-,TRBJ2-5,TRBD2,TRBV6-5,TGTGCCAGCAGTTCCCGGCTAGCGGGAGAGACCCAGTACTTC,CASSSRLAGETQYF
-,TRBJ2-5,-,TRBV20-1,TGCAGTGCTCCTCTGGGGGTCCAGTACTTC,CSAPLGVQYF
-,TRBJ2-5,TRBD1,TRBV28,TGTGCCAGCAGTCCCTGGGACAGGGAGGCAGAGCAGTACTTC,CASSPWDREAEQYF
-,TRBJ1-2,-,TRBV6-5,TGTGCCAGCAGTTTTCGGGGGGATGGCTACACCTTC,CASSFRGDGYTF
-,TRBJ2-2,TRBD1,TRBV9,TGTGCCAGCAGCTCGGGACAGGGGAACACCGGGGAGCTGTTTTTT,CASSSGQGNTGELFF